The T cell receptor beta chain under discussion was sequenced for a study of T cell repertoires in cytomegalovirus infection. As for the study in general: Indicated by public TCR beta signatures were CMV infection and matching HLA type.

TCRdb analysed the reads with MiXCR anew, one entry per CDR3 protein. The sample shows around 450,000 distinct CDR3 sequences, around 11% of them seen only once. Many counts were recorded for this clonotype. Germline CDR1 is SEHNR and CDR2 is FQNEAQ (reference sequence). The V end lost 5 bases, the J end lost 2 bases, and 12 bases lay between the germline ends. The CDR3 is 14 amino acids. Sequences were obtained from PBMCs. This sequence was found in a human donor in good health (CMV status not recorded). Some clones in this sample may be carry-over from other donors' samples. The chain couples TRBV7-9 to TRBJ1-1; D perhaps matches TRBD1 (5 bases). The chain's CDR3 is CASSTTGGNTEAFF. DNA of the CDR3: TGTGCCAGCAGCACCACGGGGGGAAACACTGAAGCTTTCTTT.